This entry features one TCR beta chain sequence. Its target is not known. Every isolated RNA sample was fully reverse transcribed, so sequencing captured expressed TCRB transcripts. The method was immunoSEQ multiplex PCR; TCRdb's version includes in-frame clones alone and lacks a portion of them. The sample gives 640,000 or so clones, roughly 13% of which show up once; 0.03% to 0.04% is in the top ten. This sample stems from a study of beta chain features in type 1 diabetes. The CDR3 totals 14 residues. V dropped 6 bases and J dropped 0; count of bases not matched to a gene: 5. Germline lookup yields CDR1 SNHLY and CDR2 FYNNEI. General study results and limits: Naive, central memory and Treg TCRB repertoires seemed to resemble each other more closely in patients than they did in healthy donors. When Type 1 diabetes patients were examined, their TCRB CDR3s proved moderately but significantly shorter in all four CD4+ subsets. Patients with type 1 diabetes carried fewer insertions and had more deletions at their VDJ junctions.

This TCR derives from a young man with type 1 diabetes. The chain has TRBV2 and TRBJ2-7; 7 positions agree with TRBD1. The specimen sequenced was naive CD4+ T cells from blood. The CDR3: CASSVWDSSYEQYF. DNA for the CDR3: TGTGCCAGCAGCGTATGGGACAGCTCCTACGAGCAGTACTTC.